Below, 21 T cell receptor beta chains from the same sample are listed, as sequenced in a study of blood T cells in healthy people across ages. Through a sample-barcoded 5' primer and a J-beta primer mix, a second PCR was run for 7 to 11 cycles. TCRdb independently ran MiXCR on the 5' RACE reads; one entry per CDR3 protein. The profile covers hundreds of thousands of distinct CDR3 sequences, with around 62% appearing a single time and about a quarter taken by the ten largest. Sequenced material: blood. Receptors were obtained from a man aged 30 to 45 in good health.

The chain couples TRBV20-1 to TRBJ2-4, with D possibly matching TRBD1 (6 bases). The V gene's germline CDR1 is DFQATT and CDR2 SNEGSKA (reference sequence). The CDR3 covers 15 residues. V was trimmed by 3 bases and J by 3 bases, leaving 15 bases between them. CDR3 DNA: TGCAGTGCTAGTAGGACAGTCCTTGGCAAAAACATTCAGTACTTC. Protein sequence: CSASRTVLGKNIQYF.

In this sample, this clonotype turned up once. J is TRBJ2-6 and V is TRBV7-9; 10 nucleotides agree with TRBD1. The CDR3 has 17 amino acids. The trim removed 5 bases at V and 2 bases at J, leaving 6 bases unmatched. Germline V gene data show CDR1 as SEHNR and CDR2 as FQNEAQ (reference sequence). CDR3 DNA: TGTGCCAGCAGCGGGGGACAGGGGAATACTGGGGCCAACGTCCTGACTTTC. It translates to CASSGGQGNTGANVLTF.

This sequence joins TRBV5-1 and TRBJ2-7; D is perhaps TRBD2 (6 bases). The germline V gene encodes CDR1 SGHRS and CDR2 YFSETQ. This CDR3 spans 16 amino acids. Trimming took off 0 bases at V and 7 bases at J, with 20 bases between the two ends. CDR3: CASSLASISPGGEQYF. CDR3 DNA sequence: TGCGCCAGCAGCTTGGCATCGATCTCGCCCGGAGGGGAGCAGTACTTC.

This clonotype was seen only a few times. The rearrangement uses TRBV3-1 and TRBJ2-7; D remains unclear. Looked up from germline, CDR1 is LGHDT and CDR2 is YNNKEL (reference sequence). The CDR3 totals 14 residues. The V and J ends lost 0 bases and 3 bases respectively, with 9 bases between them. The CDR3 loop reads CASSQEDLGYEQYF. The CDR3 nucleotides read TGTGCCAGCAGCCAAGAGGATTTAGGCTACGAGCAGTACTTC.

The chain links TRBV15 to TRBJ2-1; 13 nucleotides align to TRBD2. V lost 4 bases and J lost 5; bases outside the gene matches: 2. The germline V gene has CDR1 LNHNV and CDR2 YYDKDF (reference sequence). The CDR3 is made up of 15 amino acids. The CDR3 coding sequence is TGTGCCACCAGCAAAGGACTAGCGGGGGACAATGAGCAGTTCTTC. Amino acid sequence: CATSKGLAGDNEQFF. The entire variable domain, with the rest obtained from reference TRBV15 and TRBJ2-1, is as follows: DAMVIQNPRYQVTQFGKPVTLSCSQTLNHNVMYWYQQKSSQAPKLLFHYYDKDFNNEADTPDNFQSRRPNTSFCFLDIRSPGLGDTAMYLCATSKGLAGDNEQFFGPGTRLTVL.

V usage is TRBV10-3 and J usage is TRBJ2-5; 11 nucleotides line up with TRBD2. From germline, CDR1 is ENHRY and CDR2 SYGVKD. The CDR3 runs to 16 residues. With V trimmed by 5 bases and J by 2 bases, 7 bases remained unmatched. CDR3 region: CAISMAGLAAQETQYF. Here the CDR3 DNA reads TGTGCCATCAGTATGGCGGGACTAGCGGCTCAAGAGACCCAGTACTTC.

The gene calls are TRBV6-5 and TRBJ2-1; tentatively, D is TRBD2 (5 bases). Trimming took off 6 bases at V and 0 bases at J, with 12 bases between the two ends. The CDR3 covers 15 residues. CDR1 MNHEY and CDR2 SVGAGI come from the germline V gene. Here the CDR3 DNA reads TGTGCCAGCAGCCAAGGACTCAGCTCCTACAATGAGCAGTTCTTC. Amino acids: CASSQGLSSYNEQFF.

The V and J genes are TRBV12-3 or TRBV12-4 and TRBJ2-3; D is unresolved. V was pared by 3 bases and J by 2 bases, with 9 bases between. The length of the CDR3 is 14 residues. CDR3 protein: CASSFRRFTDTQYF. The CDR3 bases are TGTGCCAGCAGTTTCAGGCGGTTCACAGATACGCAGTATTTT.

The table lists this clonotype with many counts. This chain connects TRBV3-1 to TRBJ2-2; tentative D call: TRBD1 (5 bases). With 0 bases removed from V and 6 bases from J, the gap between germline ends came to 14 bases. The CDR3 contains 16 residues. Germline CDR1 and CDR2: LGHDT and YNNKEL (reference sequence). The CDR3 sequence: CASSQDRGSGPGELFF. CDR3 in DNA: TGTGCCAGCAGCCAAGATAGGGGATCCGGCCCCGGGGAGCTGTTTTTT. The full variable domain, rest sourced from reference TRBV3-1 and TRBJ2-2, is DTAVSQTPKYLVTQMGNDKSIKCEQNLGHDTMYWYKQDSKKFLKIMFSYNNKELIINETVPNRFSPKSPDKAHLNLHINSLELGDSAVYFCASSQDRGSGPGELFFGEGSRLTVL.

This clonotype was counted once. The chain links TRBV4-3 to TRBJ2-5; D gene unclear. The closer fit of TRBJ2-7 to the DNA end suggests the J call may be wrong. Per germline, CDR1 LGHNA and CDR2 YSLEER. The CDR3 runs to 13 residues. The CDR3 protein is CASSQVLGFEQYF. CDR3 nucleotide sequence: TGCGCCAGCAGCCAAGTATTGGGGTTCGAGCAGTACTTC.

CDR3 in DNA: TGTGCCATCAGGATGACTGGCGAGCAGTACTTC. Translation gives CAIRMTGEQYF. V and J are TRBV10-3 and TRBJ2-7, with D unresolved. The germline CDR1 and CDR2 sequences are ENHRY and SYGVKD. V was cut by 6 bases and J by 6 bases, with 9 bases left in between. This CDR3 is 11 amino acids long.

This clonotype was picked up a small number of times. The V and J genes are TRBV5-5 and TRBJ2-1; a possible D gene is TRBD2 (6 bases). The CDR3 extends over 13 amino acids. Germline V lookup: CDR1 SGHKS, CDR2 YYEKEE (reference sequence). The V end lost 4 bases, the J end lost 9 bases, and 14 bases lay between the germline ends. The CDR3 DNA follows: TGTGCCAGCAGCCTGGAGGGTTTGGGTGAGCAGTTCTTC. Translating it yields CASSLEGLGEQFF.

This clonotype occurred once. The gene calls are TRBV12-3 or TRBV12-4 and TRBJ2-5, with 8 nucleotides matching TRBD1. The CDR3 sequence is 15 residues long. V was pared by 7 bases and J by 2 bases, with 9 bases of the junction left unmatched. The CDR3 protein is CASTSGQGDQETQYF. The DNA of the CDR3 is TGTGCCAGCACCTCCGGACAGGGTGATCAAGAGACCCAGTACTTC.

The chain links TRBV2 to TRBJ2-3; 7 nucleotides line up with TRBD1. V trimming: 4 bases; J trimming: 1 base; junction bases outside the gene matches: 11. The CDR3 has 17 amino acids. Germline assignment: CDR1 SNHLY and CDR2 FYNNEI. The CDR3 DNA follows: TGTGCCAGCAGTGGTTATCCACAGGGGAGAGGCACAGATACGCAGTATTTT. It translates to CASSGYPQGRGTDTQYF.

To note about this clonotype: A junction end diverges from the germline sequence, so it may reflect a read error. The V and J genes are TRBV9 and TRBJ1-4; no reliable D call. This CDR3 contains 13 residues. Germline V lookup: CDR1 SGDLS, CDR2 YYNGEE. The CDR3 DNA reads as TGTGACAGCAAAGCCACCGAGGGTGAAAAACTGTTTTTT. Protein sequence: CDSKATEGEKLFF.

The rearrangement links TRBV28 to TRBJ2-3; maybe TRBD1 (5 bases). The ends were cut back, 5 bases at V and 2 bases at J, with 17 bases in the middle. Germline CDR1 reads MDHEN; CDR2 reads SYDVKM. This CDR3 region has 16 residues. The CDR3 sequence is CASSQPAKGFTDTQYF. As DNA, the CDR3 is TGTGCCAGCAGTCAACCCGCCAAGGGGTTCACAGATACGCAGTATTTT. The full variable domain, rest sourced from reference TRBV28 and TRBJ2-3, is DVKVTQSSRYLVKRTGEKVFLECVQDMDHENMFWYRQDPGLGLRLIYFSYDVKMKEKGDIPEGYSVSREKKERFSLILESASTNQTSMYLCASSQPAKGFTDTQYFGPGTRLTVL.

This chain links TRBV20-1 with TRBJ2-5, with 10 nucleotides matching TRBD2. Trimming at V came to 6 bases and at J to 11 bases, leaving 15 bases not matched to a gene. Germline V gene sequence: CDR1 DFQATT, CDR2 SNEGSKA (reference sequence). The CDR3 is made up of 14 amino acids. CDR3: CSAIQRGGRDEQYF. The CDR3 coding sequence is TGCAGTGCCATACAGCGGGGGGGCCGCGATGAGCAGTACTTC.

The CDR3, as DNA: TGTGCCAGCTCAGGACCAGGGCTCTACGAGCAGTACTTC. This gives the protein CASSGPGLYEQYF. The chain couples TRBV18 to TRBJ2-7; tentatively, D is TRBD1 (5 bases). Germline values: CDR1 KGHSH, CDR2 LQKENI. The ends were cut back, 5 bases at V and 3 bases at J, with 11 bases in the middle. CDR3 size: 13 residues.

This chain links TRBV6-5 with TRBJ2-4; D uncertain. Germline V CDR1 and CDR2: MNHEY, SVGAGI. V was cut by 2 bases and J by 6 bases, with 8 bases left in between. The CDR3 runs to 13 residues. CDR3 protein: CASSYPGINIQYF. CDR3 bases: TGTGCCAGCAGTTACCCGGGCATAAACATTCAGTACTTC.

The chain uses TRBV5-6 and TRBJ2-1, with TRBD2 matching 14 bases. The CDR3 has 18 residues. CDR1 SGHDT and CDR2 YYEEEE come from the germline V gene. V was clipped by 2 bases and J by 0 bases; unmatched bases: 4. CDR3 in amino acids: CASSFGGLAGASYNEQFF. The CDR3 DNA reads TGTGCCAGCAGCTTCGGGGGACTAGCGGGGGCCTCCTACAATGAGCAGTTCTTC.

This chain connects TRBV20-1 to TRBJ1-2; D unclear. The germline V gene has CDR1 DFQATT and CDR2 SNEGSKA (reference sequence). Trimming removed 0 bases at V and 2 bases at J, with 7 bases between. CDR3 length: 13 amino acids. Here the CDR3 reads CSARDGENYGYTF. The CDR3 nucleotides are TGCAGTGCTAGAGATGGAGAAAACTATGGCTACACCTTC.